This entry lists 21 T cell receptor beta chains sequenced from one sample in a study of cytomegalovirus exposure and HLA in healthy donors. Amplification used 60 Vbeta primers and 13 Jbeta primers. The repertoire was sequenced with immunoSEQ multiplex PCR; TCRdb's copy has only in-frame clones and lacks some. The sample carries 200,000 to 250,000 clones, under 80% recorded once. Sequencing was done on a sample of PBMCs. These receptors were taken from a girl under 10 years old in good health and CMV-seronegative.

The CDR3, as DNA: TGTGCCAGTAGTATACCAGGGCTTTTGGAGACCCAGTACTTC. Translation: CASSIPGLLETQYF. V gene TRBV19 combines with J gene TRBJ2-5; TRBD1 might be the D (5 bases). V was cut by 2 bases and J by 5 bases, with 12 bases left in between. Germline V gives CDR1 LNHDA, CDR2 SQIVND (reference sequence). CDR3 length: 14 residues.

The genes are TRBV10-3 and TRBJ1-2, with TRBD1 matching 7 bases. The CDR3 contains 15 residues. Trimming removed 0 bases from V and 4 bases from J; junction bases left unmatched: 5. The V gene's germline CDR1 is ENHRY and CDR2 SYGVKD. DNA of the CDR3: TGTGCCATCAGTGAGTCGGGCAGGGGGGCCTATGGCTACACCTTC. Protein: CAISESGRGAYGYTF.

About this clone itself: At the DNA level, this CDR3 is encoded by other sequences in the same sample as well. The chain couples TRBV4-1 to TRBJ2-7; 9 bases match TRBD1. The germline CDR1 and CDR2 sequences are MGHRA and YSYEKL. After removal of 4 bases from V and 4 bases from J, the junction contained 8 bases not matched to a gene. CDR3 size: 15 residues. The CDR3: CASSLSGQGPYEQYF. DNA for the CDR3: TGCGCCAGCAGCCTATCAGGACAGGGGCCGTACGAGCAGTACTTC.

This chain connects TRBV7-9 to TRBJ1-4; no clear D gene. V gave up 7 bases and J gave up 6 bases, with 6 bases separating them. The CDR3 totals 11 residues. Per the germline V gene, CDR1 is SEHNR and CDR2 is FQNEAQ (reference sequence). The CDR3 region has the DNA TGTGCCAGCACACTAGATGAAAAACTGTTTTTT. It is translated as CASTLDEKLFF.

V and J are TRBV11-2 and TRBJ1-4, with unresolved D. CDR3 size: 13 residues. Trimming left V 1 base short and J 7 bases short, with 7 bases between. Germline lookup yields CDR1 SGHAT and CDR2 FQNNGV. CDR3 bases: TGTGCCAGCAGCTTAGGGCTTTCTGAAAAACTGTTTTTT. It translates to CASSLGLSEKLFF.

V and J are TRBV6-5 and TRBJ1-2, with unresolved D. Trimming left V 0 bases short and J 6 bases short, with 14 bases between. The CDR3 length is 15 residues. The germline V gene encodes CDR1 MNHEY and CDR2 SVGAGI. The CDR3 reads CASSYSSSPANGYTF. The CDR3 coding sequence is TGTGCCAGCAGTTACTCTTCATCCCCCGCTAATGGCTACACCTTC.

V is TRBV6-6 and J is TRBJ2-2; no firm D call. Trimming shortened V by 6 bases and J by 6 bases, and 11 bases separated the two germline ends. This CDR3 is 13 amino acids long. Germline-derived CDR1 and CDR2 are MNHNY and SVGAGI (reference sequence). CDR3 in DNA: TGTGCCAGCAGCGATCGAGGTCCCGGGGAGCTGTTTTTT. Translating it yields CASSDRGPGELFF.

The CDR3 DNA sequence: TGTGCCAGCAGCTTACCTAGCGGGGGTACCTACAATGAGCAGTTCTTC. Its protein is CASSLPSGGTYNEQFF. V is TRBV7-9 and J is TRBJ2-1, with 10 bases matching TRBD2. The germline CDR1 and CDR2 sequences are SEHNR and FQNEAQ (reference sequence). The CDR3 loop spans 16 amino acids. With V trimmed by 2 bases and J by 2 bases, 3 bases remained unmatched.

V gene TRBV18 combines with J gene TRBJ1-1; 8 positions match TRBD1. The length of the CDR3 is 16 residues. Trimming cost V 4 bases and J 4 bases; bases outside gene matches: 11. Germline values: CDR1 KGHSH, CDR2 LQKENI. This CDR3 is CASSQPQGVGVTEAFF. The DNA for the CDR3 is TGTGCCAGCTCACAACCACAGGGGGTCGGTGTCACTGAAGCTTTCTTT.

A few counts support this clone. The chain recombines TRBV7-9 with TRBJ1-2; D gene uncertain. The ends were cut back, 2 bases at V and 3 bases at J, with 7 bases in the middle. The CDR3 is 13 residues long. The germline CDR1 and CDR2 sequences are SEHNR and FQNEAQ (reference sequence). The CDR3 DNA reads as TGTGCCAGCAGCTTATGGCCCTACTATGGCTACACCTTC. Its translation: CASSLWPYYGYTF. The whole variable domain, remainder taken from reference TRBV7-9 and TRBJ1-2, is DTGVSQNPRHKITKRGQNVTFRCDPISEHNRLYWYRQTLGQGPEFLTYFQNEAQLEKSRLLSDRFSAERPKGSFSTLEIQRTEQGDSAMYLCASSLWPYYGYTFGSGTRLTVV.

This CDR3 is CASSLGTDNSYEQYF. In DNA, the CDR3 is TGCGCCAGCAGCTTGGGTACGGACAACTCCTACGAGCAGTACTTC. The chain has TRBV5-1 and TRBJ2-7; possibly TRBD1 for D (5 bases). There are 15 residues in the CDR3. CDR1 is SGHRS, CDR2 YFSETQ, per germline. The V end was cut by 0 bases, the J end by 0 bases, with 10 bases between.

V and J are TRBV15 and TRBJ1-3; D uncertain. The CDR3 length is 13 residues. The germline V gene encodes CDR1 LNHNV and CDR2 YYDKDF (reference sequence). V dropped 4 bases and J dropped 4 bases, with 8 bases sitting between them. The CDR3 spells CATSTHLGNTIYF. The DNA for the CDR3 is TGTGCCACCAGCACGCACCTAGGAAACACCATATATTTT.

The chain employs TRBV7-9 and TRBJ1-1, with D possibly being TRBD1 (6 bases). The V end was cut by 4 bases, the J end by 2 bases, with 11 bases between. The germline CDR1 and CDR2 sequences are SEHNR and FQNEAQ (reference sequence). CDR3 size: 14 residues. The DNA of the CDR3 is TGTGCCAGCAGCTCCTACAGGGTCAACACTGAAGCTTTCTTT. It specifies CASSSYRVNTEAFF.

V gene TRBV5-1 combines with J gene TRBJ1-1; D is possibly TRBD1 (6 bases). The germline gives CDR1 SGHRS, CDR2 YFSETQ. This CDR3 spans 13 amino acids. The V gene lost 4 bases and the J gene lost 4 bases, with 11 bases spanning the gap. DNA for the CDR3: TGCGCCAGCAGCGTGAGGGGGAGCACTGAAGCTTTCTTT. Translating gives CASSVRGSTEAFF.

CDR3 DNA sequence: TGCGCCAGCAGCTTAGTGGCAGGCGGGTCCTACAATGAGCAGTTCTTC. This codes for CASSLVAGGSYNEQFF. The rearrangement uses TRBV5-1 and TRBJ2-1; TRBD2 is a possible D gene (5 bases). CDR1 SGHRS and CDR2 YFSETQ come from the germline V gene. The CDR3 spans 16 residues. The ends were cut back, 2 bases at V and 1 base at J, with 13 bases in the middle.

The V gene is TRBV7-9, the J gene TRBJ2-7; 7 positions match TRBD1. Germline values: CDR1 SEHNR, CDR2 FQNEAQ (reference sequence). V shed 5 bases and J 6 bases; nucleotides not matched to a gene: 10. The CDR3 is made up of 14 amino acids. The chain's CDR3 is CASSPRDSSFEQYF. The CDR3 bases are TGTGCCAGCAGCCCTCGGGACAGCAGTTTCGAGCAGTACTTC.

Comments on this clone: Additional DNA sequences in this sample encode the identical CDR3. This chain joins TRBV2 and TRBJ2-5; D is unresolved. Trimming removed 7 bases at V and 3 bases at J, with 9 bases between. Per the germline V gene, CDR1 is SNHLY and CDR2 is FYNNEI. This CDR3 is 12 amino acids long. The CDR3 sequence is CASIPLKETQYF. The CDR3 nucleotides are TGTGCCAGCATCCCACTGAAAGAGACCCAGTACTTC.

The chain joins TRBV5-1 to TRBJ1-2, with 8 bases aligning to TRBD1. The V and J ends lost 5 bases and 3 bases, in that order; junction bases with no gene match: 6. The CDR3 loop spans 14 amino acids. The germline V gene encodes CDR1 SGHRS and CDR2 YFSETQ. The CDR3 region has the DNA TGCGCCAGCAGTCGACAGGGGTCGGACTATGGCTACACCTTC. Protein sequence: CASSRQGSDYGYTF.

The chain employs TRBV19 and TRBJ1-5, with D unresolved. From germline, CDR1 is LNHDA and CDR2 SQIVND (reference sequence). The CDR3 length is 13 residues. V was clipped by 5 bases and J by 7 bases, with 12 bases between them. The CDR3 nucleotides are TGTGCCAGTAGTGAGAGGGCTTCCCAGCCCCAGCATTTT. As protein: CASSERASQPQHF. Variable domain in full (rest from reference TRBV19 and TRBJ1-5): DGGITQSPKYLFRKEGQNVTLSCEQNLNHDAMYWYRQDPGQGLRLIYYSQIVNDFQKGDIAEGYSVSREKKESFPLTVTSAQKNPTAFYLCASSERASQPQHFGDGTRLSIL.

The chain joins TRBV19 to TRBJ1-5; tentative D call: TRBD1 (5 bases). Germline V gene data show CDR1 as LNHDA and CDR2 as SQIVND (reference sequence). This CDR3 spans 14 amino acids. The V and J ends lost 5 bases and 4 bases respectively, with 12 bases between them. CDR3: CASSYDSVNQPQHF. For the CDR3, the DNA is TGTGCCAGTAGTTACGACAGTGTGAATCAGCCCCAGCATTTT.

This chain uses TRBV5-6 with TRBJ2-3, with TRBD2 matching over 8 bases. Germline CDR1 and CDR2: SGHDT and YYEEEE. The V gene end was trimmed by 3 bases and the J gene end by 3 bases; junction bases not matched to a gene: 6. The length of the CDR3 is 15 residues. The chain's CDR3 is CASSSSGGGTDTQYF. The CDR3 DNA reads TGTGCCAGCAGCTCTTCCGGGGGGGGGACAGATACGCAGTATTTT.